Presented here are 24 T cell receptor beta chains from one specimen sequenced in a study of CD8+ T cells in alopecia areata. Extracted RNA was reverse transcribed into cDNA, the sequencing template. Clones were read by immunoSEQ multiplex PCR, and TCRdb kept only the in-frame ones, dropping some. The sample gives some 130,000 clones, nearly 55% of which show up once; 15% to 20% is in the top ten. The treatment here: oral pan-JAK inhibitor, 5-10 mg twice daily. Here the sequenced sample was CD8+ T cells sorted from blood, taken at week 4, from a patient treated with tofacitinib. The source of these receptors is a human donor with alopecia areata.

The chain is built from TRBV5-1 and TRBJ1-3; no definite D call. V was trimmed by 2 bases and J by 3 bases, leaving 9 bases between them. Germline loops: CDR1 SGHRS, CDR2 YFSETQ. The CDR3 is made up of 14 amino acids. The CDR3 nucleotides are TGCGCCAGCAGCTTAATGGGCGATGGAAACACCATATATTTT. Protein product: CASSLMGDGNTIYF.

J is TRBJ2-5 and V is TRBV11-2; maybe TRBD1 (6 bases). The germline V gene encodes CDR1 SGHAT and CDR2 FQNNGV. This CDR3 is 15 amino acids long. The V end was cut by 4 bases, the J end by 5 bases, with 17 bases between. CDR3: CASSSPQGIGETQYF. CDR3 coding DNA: TGTGCCAGCAGCTCACCACAGGGAATTGGGGAGACCCAGTACTTC.

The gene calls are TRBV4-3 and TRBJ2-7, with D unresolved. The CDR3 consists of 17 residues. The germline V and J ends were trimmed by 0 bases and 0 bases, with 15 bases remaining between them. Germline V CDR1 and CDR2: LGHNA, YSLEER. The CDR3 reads CASSQDVYQAYSYEQYF. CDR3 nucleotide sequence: TGCGCCAGCAGCCAAGATGTGTACCAGGCTTACTCCTACGAGCAGTACTTC.

The CDR3 sequence: CASTEGGGETQYF. CDR3 in DNA: TGTGCCAGCACCGAGGGGGGCGGTGAGACCCAGTACTTC. V usage is TRBV5-6 and J usage is TRBJ2-5; D is tentatively TRBD1 or TRBD2 (6 bases each). This CDR3 spans 13 amino acids. Germline-derived CDR1 and CDR2 are SGHDT and YYEEEE. The germline V and J ends were trimmed by 6 bases and 5 bases, with 14 bases remaining between them.

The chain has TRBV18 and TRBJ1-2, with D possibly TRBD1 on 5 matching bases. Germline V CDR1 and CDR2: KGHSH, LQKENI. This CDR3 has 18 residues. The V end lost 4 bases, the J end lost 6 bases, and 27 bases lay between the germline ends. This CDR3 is CASSRIPQDVREVHGYTF. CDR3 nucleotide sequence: TGTGCCAGCTCACGGATCCCACAGGACGTTCGAGAGGTTCATGGCTACACCTTC.

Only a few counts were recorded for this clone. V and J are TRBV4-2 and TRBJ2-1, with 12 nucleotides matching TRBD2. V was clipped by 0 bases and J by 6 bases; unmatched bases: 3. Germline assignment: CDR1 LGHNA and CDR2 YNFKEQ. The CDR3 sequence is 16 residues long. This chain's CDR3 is CASSQDPSGGANEQFF. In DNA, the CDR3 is TGTGCCAGCAGCCAAGACCCTAGCGGGGGGGCCAATGAGCAGTTCTTC.

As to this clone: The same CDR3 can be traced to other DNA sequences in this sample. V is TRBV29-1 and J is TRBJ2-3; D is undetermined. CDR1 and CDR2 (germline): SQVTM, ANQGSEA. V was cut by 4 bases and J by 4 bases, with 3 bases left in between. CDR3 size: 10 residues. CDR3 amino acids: CSVAADTQYF. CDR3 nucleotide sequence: TGCAGCGTTGCGGCAGATACGCAGTATTTT.

CDR3 protein: CSVGPEGGASYGYTF. In DNA form, the CDR3 reads TGCAGCGTTGGCCCCGAGGGGGGGGCAAGCTATGGCTACACCTTC. This chain joins TRBV29-1 and TRBJ1-2, with D possibly TRBD1 on 6 matching bases. Trimming pared 4 bases from V and 4 bases from J, leaving 19 bases between. CDR1 and CDR2 from the germline V gene are SQVTM and ANQGSEA. The CDR3 has 15 amino acids.

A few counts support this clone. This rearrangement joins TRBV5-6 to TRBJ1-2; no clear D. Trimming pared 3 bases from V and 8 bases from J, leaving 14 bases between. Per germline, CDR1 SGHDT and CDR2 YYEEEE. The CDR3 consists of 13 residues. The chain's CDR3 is CASSSGPLPGYTF. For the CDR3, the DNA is TGTGCCAGCAGCTCTGGACCGCTTCCCGGCTACACCTTC.

The CDR3 bases are TGTGCCAGCAGTTCTTTCGGGGTTCAGCCCCAGCATTTT. It yields the protein CASSSFGVQPQHF. The chain recombines TRBV27 with TRBJ1-5; no clear D. CDR1 and CDR2 from the germline V gene are MNHEY and SMNVEV (reference sequence). Trimming stripped 4 bases from V and 6 bases from J, with 10 bases between. This CDR3 has 13 amino acids.

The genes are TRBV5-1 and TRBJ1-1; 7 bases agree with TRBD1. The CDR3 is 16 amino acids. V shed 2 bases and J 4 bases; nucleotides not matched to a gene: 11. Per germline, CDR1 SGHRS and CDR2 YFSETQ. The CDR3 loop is CASSFWVDRVGTEAFF. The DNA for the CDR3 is TGCGCCAGCAGCTTTTGGGTAGACAGGGTAGGCACTGAAGCTTTCTTT.

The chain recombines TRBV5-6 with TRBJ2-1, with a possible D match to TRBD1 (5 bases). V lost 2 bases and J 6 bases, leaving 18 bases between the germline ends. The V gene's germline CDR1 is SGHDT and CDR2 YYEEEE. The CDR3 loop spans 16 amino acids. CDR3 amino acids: CASSLSIPSGFNEQFF. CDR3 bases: TGTGCCAGCAGCTTAAGTATACCCTCAGGGTTCAATGAGCAGTTCTTC.

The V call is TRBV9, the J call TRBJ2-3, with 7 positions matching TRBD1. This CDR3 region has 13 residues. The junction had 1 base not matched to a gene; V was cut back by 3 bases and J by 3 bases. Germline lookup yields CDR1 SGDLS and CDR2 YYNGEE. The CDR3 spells CASSATGTDTQYF. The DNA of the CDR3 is TGTGCCAGCAGCGCGACAGGGACAGATACGCAGTATTTT.

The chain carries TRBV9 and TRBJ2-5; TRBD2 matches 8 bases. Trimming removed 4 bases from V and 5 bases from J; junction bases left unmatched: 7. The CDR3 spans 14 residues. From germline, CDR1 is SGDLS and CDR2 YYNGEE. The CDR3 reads CASSSGGGSETQYF. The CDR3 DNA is TGTGCCAGCAGCTCCGGGGGGGGTTCCGAGACCCAGTACTTC.

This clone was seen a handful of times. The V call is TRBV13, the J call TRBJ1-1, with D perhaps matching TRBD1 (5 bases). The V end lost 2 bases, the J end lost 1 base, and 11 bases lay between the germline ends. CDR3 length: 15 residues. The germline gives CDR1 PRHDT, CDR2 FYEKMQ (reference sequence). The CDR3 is CASSLFQGSNTEAFF. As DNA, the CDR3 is TGTGCCAGCAGCTTATTCCAGGGCTCGAACACTGAAGCTTTCTTT.

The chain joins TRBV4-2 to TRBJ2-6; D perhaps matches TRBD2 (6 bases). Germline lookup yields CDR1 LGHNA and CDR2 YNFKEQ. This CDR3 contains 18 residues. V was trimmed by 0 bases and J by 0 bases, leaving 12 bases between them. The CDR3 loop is CASSQEAWDSSGANVLTF. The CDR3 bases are TGTGCCAGCAGCCAAGAGGCCTGGGACTCCTCTGGGGCCAACGTCCTGACTTTC.

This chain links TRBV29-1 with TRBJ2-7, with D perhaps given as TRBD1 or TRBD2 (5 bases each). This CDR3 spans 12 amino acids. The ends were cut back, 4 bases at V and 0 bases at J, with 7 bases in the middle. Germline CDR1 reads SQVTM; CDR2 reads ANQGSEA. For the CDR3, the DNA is TGCAGCGTTGGTGGGGGCTCCTACGAGCAGTACTTC. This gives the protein CSVGGGSYEQYF.

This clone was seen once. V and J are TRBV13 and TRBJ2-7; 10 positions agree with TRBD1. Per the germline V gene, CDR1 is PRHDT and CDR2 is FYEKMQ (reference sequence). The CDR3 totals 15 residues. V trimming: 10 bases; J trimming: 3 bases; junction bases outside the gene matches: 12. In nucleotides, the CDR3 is TGTGCCACCCACAAGCTTGGACAGGGGGGCTACGAGCAGTACTTC. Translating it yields CATHKLGQGGYEQYF.

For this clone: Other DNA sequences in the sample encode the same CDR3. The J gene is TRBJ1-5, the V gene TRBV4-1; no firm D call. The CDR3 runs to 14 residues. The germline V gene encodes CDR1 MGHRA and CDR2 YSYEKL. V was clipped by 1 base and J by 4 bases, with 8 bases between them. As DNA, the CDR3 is TGCGCCAGCAGCCAAGTGGGCTCTAATCAGCCCCAGCATTTT. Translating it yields CASSQVGSNQPQHF.

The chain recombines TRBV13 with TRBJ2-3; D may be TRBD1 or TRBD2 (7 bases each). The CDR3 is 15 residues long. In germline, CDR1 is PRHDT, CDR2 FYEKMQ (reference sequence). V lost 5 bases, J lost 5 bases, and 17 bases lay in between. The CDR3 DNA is TGTGCCAGCAGCCCCTGGGGAGGGGGCGTAGATACGCAGTATTTT. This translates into CASSPWGGGVDTQYF.

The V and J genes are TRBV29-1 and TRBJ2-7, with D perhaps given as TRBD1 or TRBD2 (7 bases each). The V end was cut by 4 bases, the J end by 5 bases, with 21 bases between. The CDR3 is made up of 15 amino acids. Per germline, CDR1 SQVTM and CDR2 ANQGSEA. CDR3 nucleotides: TGCAGCGTTGGAGGGGATATGGGAGGGGGCAACGAGCAGTACTTC. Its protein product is CSVGGDMGGGNEQYF.

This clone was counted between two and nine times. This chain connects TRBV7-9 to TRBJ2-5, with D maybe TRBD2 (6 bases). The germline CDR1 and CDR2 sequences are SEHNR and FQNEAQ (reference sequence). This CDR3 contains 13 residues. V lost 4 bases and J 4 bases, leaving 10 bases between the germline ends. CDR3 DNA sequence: TGTGCCAGCAGCTGGGGGGACGGAGAGACCCAGTACTTC. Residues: CASSWGDGETQYF.

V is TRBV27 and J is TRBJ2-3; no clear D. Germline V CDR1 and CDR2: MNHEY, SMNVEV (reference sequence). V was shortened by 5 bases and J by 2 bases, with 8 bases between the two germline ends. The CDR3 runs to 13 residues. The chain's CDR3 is CASSAQPTDTQYF. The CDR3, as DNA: TGTGCCAGCAGTGCCCAACCCACAGATACGCAGTATTTT.

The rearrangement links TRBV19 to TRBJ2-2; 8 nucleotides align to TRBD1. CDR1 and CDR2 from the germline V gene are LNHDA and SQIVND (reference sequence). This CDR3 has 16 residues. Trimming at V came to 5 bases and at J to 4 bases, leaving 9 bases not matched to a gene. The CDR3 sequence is CASSPSTGVGTGELFF. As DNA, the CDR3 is TGTGCCAGTAGTCCCTCGACAGGGGTCGGCACCGGGGAGCTGTTTTTT.